The subject of this entry is one T cell receptor beta chain. Some clones are missing from TCRdb's copy, which holds only in-frame ones; the method was immunoSEQ multiplex PCR. The sample has tens of thousands of clones, about 85% seen once; the top ten hold less than 3.5%. These data belong to a study of blood T cell repertoires in COVID-19. Study-wide background: PBMCs, B-cell-depleted T cells, or T cells provided the cDNA or gDNA that made up the material.

The CDR3 sequence is 14 residues long. The V gene lost 3 bases and the J gene lost 1 base, with 9 bases spanning the gap. In germline, CDR1 is LNHDA, CDR2 SQIVND (reference sequence). The V and J genes are TRBV19 and TRBJ1-1; D remains ambiguous. The sequencing input was peripheral blood. This TCR was recovered from a woman aged 50 to 65 with active or convalescent COVID-19. Here the CDR3 DNA reads TGTGCCAGTAGTATGCCCGCTACGAACACTGAAGCTTTCTTT. Encoded protein: CASSMPATNTEAFF. Full variable domain (outside the CDR3, taken from reference TRBV19 and TRBJ1-1): DGGITQSPKYLFRKEGQNVTLSCEQNLNHDAMYWYRQDPGQGLRLIYYSQIVNDFQKGDIAEGYSVSREKKESFPLTVTSAQKNPTAFYLCASSMPATNTEAFFGQGTRLTVV.